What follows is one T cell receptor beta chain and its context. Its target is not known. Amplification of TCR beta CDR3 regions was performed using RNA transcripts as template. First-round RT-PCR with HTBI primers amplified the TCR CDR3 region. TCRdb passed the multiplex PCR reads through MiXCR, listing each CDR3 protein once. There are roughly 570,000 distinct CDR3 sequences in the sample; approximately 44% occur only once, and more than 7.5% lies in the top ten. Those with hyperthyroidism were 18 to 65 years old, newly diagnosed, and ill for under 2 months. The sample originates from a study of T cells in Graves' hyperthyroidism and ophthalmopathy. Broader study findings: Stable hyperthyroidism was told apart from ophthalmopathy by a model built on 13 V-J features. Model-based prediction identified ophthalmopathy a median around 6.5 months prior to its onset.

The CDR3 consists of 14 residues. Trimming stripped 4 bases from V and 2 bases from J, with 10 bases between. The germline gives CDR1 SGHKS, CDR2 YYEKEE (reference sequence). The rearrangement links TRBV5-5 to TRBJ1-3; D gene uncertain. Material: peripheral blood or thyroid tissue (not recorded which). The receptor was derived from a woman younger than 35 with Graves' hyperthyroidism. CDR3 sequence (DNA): TGTGCCAGCAGCGAAATGGGTCCTGGAAACACCATATATTTT. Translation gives CASSEMGPGNTIYF.